Following are 11 T cell receptor beta chains from one sample sequenced in a study of response to subunit inactivated influenza vaccine. TCRdb analysed the RT-PCR reads with MiXCR anew, one entry per CDR3 protein. The table records 450,000 to 600,000 distinct CDR3 sequences, about 7.6% of them present only once. Sample: PBMCs from blood, taken less than 30 months after vaccination. The receptors were sampled from a man between 50 and 75 years old who received an inactivated influenza vaccine.

J is TRBJ2-3 and V is TRBV6-1, with 9 bases identical to TRBD2. The trim removed 7 bases at V and 4 bases at J, leaving 6 bases unmatched. Per the germline V gene, CDR1 is MNHNS and CDR2 is SASEGT. The CDR3 spans 14 residues. CDR3 sequence reads: CASTKGLAADTQYF. The CDR3 DNA is TGTGCCAGCACTAAGGGACTAGCCGCAGATACGCAGTATTTT.

The table lists this clonotype with many counts. V is TRBV5-1 and J is TRBJ2-5, with D unresolved. Germline V gives CDR1 SGHRS, CDR2 YFSETQ. With 3 bases removed from V and 5 bases from J, the gap between germline ends came to 17 bases. The CDR3 runs 15 residues. The CDR3 protein is CASSSDPSVRETQYF. In DNA, the CDR3 is TGCGCCAGCAGCTCGGACCCTTCGGTCCGGGAGACCCAGTACTTC. Full variable domain (missing parts from reference TRBV5-1 and TRBJ2-5): KAGVTQTPRYLIKTRGQQVTLSCSPISGHRSVSWYQQTPGQGLQFLFEYFSETQRNKGNFPGRFSGRQFSNSRSEMNVSTLELGDSALYLCASSSDPSVRETQYFGPGTRLLVL.

The chain recombines TRBV5-1 with TRBJ2-2; D not certain. V was trimmed by 0 bases and J by 1 base, leaving 10 bases between them. Germline CDR1 reads SGHRS; CDR2 reads YFSETQ. The CDR3 runs 16 residues. As DNA, the CDR3 is TGCGCCAGCAGCTTGGGGAGTAGCTGGAACACCGGGGAGCTGTTTTTT. This codes for CASSLGSSWNTGELFF.

The chain is built from TRBV7-8 and TRBJ2-7; D is unclear. The CDR3 is made up of 14 amino acids. V was trimmed by 0 bases and J by 9 bases, leaving 15 bases between them. Germline V lookup: CDR1 SGHVS, CDR2 FQNEAQ. The CDR3 DNA follows: TGTGCCAGCAGCTTAGCGGAGCTCCAGGTGGGGCAGTACTTC. It encodes CASSLAELQVGQYF.

This clonotype was counted ten times or more. The rearrangement links TRBV5-1 to TRBJ2-6; D assignment may be TRBD1 or TRBD2 (5 bases each). CDR1 and CDR2 (germline): SGHRS, YFSETQ. This CDR3 is 16 amino acids long. V lost 6 bases to trimming and J lost 0 bases, with 13 bases between them. CDR3 region: CASTPEGSSGANVLTF. Here the CDR3 DNA reads TGCGCCAGCACCCCAGAGGGGAGCTCTGGGGCCAACGTCCTGACTTTC.

This clonotype has a single count. The V call is TRBV28, the J call TRBJ2-1, with 13 positions matching TRBD2. The CDR3 contains 17 residues. Losses at the gene ends were 2 bases for V and 9 bases for J; bases not matched to a gene: 10. Germline assignment: CDR1 MDHEN and CDR2 SYDVKM. This chain's CDR3 is CASSLNTGLAGVAEQFF. The CDR3 DNA is TGTGCCAGCAGTTTAAATACAGGACTAGCGGGAGTAGCTGAGCAGTTCTTC.

The rearrangement uses TRBV7-8 and TRBJ2-1; possible D gene TRBD1, 6 bases. The V gene lost 5 bases and the J gene lost 1 base, with 12 bases spanning the gap. This CDR3 has 15 amino acids. Germline V gives CDR1 SGHVS, CDR2 FQNEAQ. CDR3: CASSPDRRSYNEQFF. CDR3 DNA sequence: TGTGCCAGCAGCCCAGACAGGAGATCCTACAATGAGCAGTTCTTC.

This clonotype was found a few times. The V call is TRBV4-3, the J call TRBJ1-5, with D perhaps TRBD1 (6 bases). The CDR3 has 16 amino acids. CDR1 is LGHNA and CDR2 is YSLEER in the germline V gene. With 0 bases removed from V and 4 bases from J, the gap between germline ends came to 13 bases. CDR3 residues: CASSQDIGGGNQPQHF. DNA of the CDR3: TGCGCCAGCAGCCAAGATATCGGAGGGGGGAATCAGCCCCAGCATTTT.

This clonotype has a count of ten or more. The chain has TRBV29-1 and TRBJ1-4; D might be TRBD1 (6 bases). V lost 5 bases and J lost 4, with 14 bases in between. Germline lookup yields CDR1 SQVTM and CDR2 ANQGSEA. The CDR3 spans 14 residues. The CDR3 reads CSVSGTSVNEKLFF. The CDR3 DNA reads TGCAGCGTTTCCGGGACATCGGTTAATGAAAAACTGTTTTTT.

This chain joins TRBV5-1 and TRBJ2-7; D remains unclear. The CDR3 length is 13 residues. The V gene's germline CDR1 is SGHRS and CDR2 YFSETQ. The ends were cut back, 4 bases at V and 2 bases at J, with 10 bases in the middle. CDR3 residues: CASSNSPTYEQYF. The CDR3 bases are TGCGCCAGCAGCAACAGTCCGACCTACGAGCAGTACTTC.

The CDR3 loop is CASSDVETGSYEQYF. CDR3 in DNA: TGTGCCAGCAGTGACGTTGAGACAGGCTCCTACGAGCAGTACTTC. This chain joins TRBV2 and TRBJ2-7; D might be TRBD1 (6 bases). This CDR3 is 15 amino acids long. The V end was cut by 3 bases, the J end by 0 bases, with 12 bases between. Germline assignment: CDR1 SNHLY and CDR2 FYNNEI.